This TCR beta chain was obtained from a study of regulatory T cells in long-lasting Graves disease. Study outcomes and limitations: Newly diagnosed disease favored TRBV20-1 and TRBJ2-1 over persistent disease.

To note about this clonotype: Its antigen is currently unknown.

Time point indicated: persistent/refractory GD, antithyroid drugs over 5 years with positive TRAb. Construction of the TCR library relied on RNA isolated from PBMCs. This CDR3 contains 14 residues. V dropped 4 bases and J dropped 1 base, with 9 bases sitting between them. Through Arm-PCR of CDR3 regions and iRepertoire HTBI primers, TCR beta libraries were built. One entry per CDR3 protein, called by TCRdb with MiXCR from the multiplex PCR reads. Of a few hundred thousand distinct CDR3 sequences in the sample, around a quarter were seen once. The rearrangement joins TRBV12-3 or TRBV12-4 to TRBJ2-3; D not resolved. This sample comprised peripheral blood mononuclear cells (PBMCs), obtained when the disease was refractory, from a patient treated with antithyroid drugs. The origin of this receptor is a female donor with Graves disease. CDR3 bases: TGTGCCAGCAGTTACGGAACAGGCACAGATACGCAGTATTTT. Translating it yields CASSYGTGTDTQYF.